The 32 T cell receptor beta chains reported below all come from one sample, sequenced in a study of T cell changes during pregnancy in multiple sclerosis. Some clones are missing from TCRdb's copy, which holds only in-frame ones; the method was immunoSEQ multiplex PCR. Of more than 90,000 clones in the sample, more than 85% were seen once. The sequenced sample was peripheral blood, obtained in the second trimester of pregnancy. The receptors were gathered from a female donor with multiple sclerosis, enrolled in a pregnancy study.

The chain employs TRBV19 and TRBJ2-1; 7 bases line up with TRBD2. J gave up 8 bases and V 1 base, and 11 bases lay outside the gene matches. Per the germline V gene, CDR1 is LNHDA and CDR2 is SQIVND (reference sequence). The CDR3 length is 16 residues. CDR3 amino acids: CASSIGGLGSWDEQFF. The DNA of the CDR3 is TGTGCCAGTAGTATAGGTGGACTAGGGAGTTGGGATGAGCAGTTCTTC.

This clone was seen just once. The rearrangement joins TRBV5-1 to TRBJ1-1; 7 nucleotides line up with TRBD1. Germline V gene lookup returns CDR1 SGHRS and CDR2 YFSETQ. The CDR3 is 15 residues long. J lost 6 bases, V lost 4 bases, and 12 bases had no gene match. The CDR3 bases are TGCGCCAGCAGCGTATTGGGACAGATAAGTTCTGAAGCTTTCTTT. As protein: CASSVLGQISSEAFF.

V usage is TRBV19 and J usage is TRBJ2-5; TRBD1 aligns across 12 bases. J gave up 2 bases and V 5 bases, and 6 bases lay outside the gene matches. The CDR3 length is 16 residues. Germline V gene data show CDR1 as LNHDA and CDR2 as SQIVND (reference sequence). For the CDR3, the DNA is TGTGCCAGTAGTTCGGGACAGGGGGCTGTACAAGAGACCCAGTACTTC. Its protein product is CASSSGQGAVQETQYF.

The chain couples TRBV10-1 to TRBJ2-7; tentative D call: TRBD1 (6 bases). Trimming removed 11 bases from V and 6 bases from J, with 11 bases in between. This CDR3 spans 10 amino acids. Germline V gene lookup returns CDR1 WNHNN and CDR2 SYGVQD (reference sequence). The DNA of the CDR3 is TGCGCCTCTAACAGGGCCGAGCAGTACTTC. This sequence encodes CASNRAEQYF.

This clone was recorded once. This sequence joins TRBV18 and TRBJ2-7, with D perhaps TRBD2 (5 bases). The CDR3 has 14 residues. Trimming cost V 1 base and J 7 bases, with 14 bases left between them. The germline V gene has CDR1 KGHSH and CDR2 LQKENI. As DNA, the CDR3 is TGTGCCAGCTCACCACTAGGACTGTCGGGGGAGCAGTACTTC. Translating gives CASSPLGLSGEQYF.

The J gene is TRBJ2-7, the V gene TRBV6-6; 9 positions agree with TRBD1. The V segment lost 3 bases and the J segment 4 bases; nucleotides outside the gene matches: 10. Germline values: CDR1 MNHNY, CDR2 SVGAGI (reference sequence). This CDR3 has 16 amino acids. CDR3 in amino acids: CASSYLRQGVKYEQYF. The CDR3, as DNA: TGTGCCAGCAGTTATTTACGACAGGGGGTTAAGTACGAGCAGTACTTC.

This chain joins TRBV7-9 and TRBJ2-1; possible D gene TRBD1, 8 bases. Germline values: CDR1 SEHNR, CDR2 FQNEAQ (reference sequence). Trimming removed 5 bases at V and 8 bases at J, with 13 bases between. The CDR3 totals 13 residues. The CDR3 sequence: CASSRTGRDEQFF. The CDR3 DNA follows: TGTGCCAGCAGCCGGACAGGGAGGGATGAGCAGTTCTTC.

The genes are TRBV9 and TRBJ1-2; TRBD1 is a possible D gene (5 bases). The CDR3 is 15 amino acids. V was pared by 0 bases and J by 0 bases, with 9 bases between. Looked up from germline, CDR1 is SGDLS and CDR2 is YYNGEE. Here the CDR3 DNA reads TGTGCCAGCAGCGTAGATACAGGAGCTAACTATGGCTACACCTTC. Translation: CASSVDTGANYGYTF.

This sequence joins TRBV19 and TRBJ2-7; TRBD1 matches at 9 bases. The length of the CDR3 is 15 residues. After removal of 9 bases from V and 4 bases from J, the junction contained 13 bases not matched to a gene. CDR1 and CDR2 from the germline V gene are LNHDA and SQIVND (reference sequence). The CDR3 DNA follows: TGTGCCAGCCGCCCGGGACAGGGAAATCCTTACGAGCAGTACTTC. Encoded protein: CASRPGQGNPYEQYF.

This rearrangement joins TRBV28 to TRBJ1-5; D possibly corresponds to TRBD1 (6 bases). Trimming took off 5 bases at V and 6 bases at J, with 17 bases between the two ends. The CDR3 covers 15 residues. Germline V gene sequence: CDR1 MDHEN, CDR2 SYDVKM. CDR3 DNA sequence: TGTGCCAGCAGTCCCGGGTGGGGACAAGGTCAGCCCCAGCATTTT. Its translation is CASSPGWGQGQPQHF.

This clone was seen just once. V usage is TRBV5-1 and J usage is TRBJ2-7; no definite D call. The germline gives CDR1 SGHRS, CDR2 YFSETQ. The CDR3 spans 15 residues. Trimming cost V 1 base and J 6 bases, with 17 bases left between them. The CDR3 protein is CASSLHGRPRREQYF. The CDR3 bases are TGCGCCAGCAGCTTGCACGGCAGGCCCAGACGCGAGCAGTACTTC. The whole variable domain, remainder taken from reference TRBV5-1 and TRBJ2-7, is KAGVTQTPRYLIKTRGQQVTLSCSPISGHRSVSWYQQTPGQGLQFLFEYFSETQRNKGNFPGRFSGRQFSNSRSEMNVSTLELGDSALYLCASSLHGRPRREQYFGPGTRLTVT.

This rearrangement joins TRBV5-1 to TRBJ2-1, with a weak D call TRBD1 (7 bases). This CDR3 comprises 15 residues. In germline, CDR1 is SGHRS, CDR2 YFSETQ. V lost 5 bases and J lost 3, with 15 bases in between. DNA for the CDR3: TGCGCCAGCAGTCCCTCAGGGGGGAACTACAATGAGCAGTTCTTC. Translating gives CASSPSGGNYNEQFF.

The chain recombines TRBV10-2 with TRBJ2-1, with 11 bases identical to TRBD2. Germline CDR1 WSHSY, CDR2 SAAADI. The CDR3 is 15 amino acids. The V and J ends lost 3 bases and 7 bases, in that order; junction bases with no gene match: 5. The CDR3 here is CASSEGGLAENEQFF. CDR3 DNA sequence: TGCGCCAGCAGTGAAGGGGGACTAGCGGAGAATGAGCAGTTCTTC.

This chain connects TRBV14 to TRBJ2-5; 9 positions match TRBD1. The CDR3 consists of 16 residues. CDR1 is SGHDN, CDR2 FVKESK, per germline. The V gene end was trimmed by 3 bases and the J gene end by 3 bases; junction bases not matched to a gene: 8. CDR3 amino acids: CASSHLSQGAKETQYF. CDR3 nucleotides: TGTGCCAGCAGCCACTTGTCACAGGGGGCGAAAGAGACCCAGTACTTC.

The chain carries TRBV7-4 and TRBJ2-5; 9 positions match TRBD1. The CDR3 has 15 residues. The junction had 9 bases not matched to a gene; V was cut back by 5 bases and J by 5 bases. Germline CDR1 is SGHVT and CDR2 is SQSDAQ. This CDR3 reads CASSHRGRRGETQYF. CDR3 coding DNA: TGTGCCAGCAGCCACAGGGGGCGCAGAGGGGAGACCCAGTACTTC. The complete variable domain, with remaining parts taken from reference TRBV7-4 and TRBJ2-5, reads GAGVSQSPRYKVAKRGRDVALRCDSISGHVTLYWYRQTLGQGSEVLTYSQSDAQRDKSGRPSGRFSAERPERSVSTLKIQRTEQGDSAVYLCASSHRGRRGETQYFGPGTRLLVL.

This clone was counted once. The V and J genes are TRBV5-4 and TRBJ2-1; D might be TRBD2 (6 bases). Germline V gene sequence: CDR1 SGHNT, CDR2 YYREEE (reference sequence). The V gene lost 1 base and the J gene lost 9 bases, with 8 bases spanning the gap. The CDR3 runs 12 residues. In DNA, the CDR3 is TGTGCCAGCAGCTTGAACGGGGGTGAGCAGTTCTTC. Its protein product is CASSLNGGEQFF.

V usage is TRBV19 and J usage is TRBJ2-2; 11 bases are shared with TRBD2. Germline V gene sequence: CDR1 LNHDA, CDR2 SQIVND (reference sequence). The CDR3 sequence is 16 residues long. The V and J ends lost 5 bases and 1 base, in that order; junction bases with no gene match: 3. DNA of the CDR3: TGTGCCAGTAGTGTTAGCGGGAGGGGGAACACCGGGGAGCTGTTTTTT. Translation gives CASSVSGRGNTGELFF.

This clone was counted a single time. The CDR3 DNA sequence: TGTGCCAGCAGTGAAAAGCGGGGGTTTGGCTACGAGCAGTACTTC. This codes for CASSEKRGFGYEQYF. The rearrangement links TRBV2 to TRBJ2-7, with 8 bases matching TRBD2. The junction had 6 bases not matched to a gene; V was cut back by 2 bases and J by 3 bases. The CDR3 has 15 residues. Germline values: CDR1 SNHLY, CDR2 FYNNEI.

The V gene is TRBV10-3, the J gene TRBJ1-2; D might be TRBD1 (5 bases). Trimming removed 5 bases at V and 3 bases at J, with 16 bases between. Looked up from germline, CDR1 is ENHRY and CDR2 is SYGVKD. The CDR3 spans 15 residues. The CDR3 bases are TGTGCCATCAGTCTTCGGGGGGAGGATTACTATGGCTACACCTTC. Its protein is CAISLRGEDYYGYTF.

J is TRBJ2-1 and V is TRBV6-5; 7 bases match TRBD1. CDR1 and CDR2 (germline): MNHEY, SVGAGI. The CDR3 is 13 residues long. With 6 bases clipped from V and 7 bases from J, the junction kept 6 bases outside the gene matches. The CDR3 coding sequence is TGTGCCAGCAGAGATCAGGGGGAGAATGAGCAGTTCTTC. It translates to CASRDQGENEQFF.

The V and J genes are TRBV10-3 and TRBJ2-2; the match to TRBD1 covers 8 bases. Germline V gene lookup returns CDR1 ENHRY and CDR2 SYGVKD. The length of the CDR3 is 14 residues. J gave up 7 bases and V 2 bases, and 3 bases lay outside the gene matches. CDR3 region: CAISEITGGGELFF. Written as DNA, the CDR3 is TGTGCCATCAGTGAGATAACAGGGGGCGGGGAGCTGTTTTTT.

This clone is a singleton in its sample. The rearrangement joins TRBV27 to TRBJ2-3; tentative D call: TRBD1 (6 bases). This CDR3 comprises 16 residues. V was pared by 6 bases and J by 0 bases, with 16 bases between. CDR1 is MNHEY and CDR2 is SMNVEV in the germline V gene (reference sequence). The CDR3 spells CASRFLPGQSTDTQYF. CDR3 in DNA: TGTGCCAGCAGGTTTTTGCCGGGACAAAGCACAGATACGCAGTATTTT.

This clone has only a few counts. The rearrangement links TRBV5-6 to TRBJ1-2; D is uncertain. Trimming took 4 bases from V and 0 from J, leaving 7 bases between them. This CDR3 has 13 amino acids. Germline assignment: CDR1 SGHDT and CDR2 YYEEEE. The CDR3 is CASSRGPNYGYTF. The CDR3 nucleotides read TGTGCCAGCAGCCGGGGTCCTAACTATGGCTACACCTTC.

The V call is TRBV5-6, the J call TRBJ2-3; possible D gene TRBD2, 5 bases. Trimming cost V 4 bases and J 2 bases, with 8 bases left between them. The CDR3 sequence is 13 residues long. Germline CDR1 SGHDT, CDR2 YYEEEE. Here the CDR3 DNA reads TGTGCCAGCAGCCGGACTTACACAGATACGCAGTATTTT. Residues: CASSRTYTDTQYF.

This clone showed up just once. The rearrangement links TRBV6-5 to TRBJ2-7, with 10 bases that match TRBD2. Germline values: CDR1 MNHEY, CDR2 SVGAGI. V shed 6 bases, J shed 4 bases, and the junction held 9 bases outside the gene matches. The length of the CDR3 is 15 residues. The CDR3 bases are TGTGCCAGCAGGGGGTCTAGCGGGAGTTCGTACGAGCAGTACTTC. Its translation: CASRGSSGSSYEQYF.

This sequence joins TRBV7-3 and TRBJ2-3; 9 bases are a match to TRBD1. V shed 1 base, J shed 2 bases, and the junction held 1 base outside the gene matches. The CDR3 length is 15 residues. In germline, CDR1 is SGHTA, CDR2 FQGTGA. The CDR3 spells CASSLNRGLTDTQYF. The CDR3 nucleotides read TGTGCCAGCAGCTTAAACAGGGGGCTCACAGATACGCAGTATTTT.

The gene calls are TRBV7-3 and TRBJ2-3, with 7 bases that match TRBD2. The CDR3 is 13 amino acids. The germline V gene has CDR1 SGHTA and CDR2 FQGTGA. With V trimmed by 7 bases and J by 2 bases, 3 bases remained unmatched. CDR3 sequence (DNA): TGTGCCAGCAAGCTAGCGGCCACAGATACGCAGTATTTT. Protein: CASKLAATDTQYF.

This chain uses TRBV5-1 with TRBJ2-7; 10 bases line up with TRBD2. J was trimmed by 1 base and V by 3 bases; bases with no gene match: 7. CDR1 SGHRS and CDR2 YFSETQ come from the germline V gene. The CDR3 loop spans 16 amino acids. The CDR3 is CASSYNLAGVSYEQYF. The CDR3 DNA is TGCGCCAGCAGCTATAACCTAGCGGGAGTTTCCTACGAGCAGTACTTC.

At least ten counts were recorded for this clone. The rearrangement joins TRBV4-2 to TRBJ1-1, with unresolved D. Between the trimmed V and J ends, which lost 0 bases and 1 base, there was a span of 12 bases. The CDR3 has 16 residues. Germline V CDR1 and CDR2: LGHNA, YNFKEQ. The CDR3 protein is CASSQEAVTENTEAFF. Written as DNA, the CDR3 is TGTGCCAGCAGCCAAGAGGCAGTAACAGAGAACACTGAAGCTTTCTTT.

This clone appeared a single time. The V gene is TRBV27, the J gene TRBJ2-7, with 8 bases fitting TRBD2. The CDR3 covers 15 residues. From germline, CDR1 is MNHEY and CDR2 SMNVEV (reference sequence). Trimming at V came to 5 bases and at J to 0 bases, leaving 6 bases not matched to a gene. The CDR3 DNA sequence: TGTGCCAGCAGTCCACGACTAGCGCTCTCCTACGAGCAGTACTTC. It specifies CASSPRLALSYEQYF.

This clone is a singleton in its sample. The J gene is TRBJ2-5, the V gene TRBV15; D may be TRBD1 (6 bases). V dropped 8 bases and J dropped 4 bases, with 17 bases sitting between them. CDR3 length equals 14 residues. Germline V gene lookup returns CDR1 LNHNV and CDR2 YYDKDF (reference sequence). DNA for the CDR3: TGTGCCACCGAATTTGACAGGCGCATAGAGACCCAGTACTTC. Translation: CATEFDRRIETQYF.

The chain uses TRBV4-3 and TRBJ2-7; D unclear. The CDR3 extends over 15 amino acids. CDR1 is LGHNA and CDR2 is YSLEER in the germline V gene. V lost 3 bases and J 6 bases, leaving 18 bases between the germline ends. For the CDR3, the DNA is TGCGCCAGCAGCCAGGGCGTGGCTATTCAAGGCGAGCAGTACTTC. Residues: CASSQGVAIQGEQYF.